Listed below are T cell receptor beta chains from one sample, sequenced in a study of blood T cell repertoires in COVID-19. Produced via immunoSEQ multiplex PCR; TCRdb's table is partial and in-frame only. Among about 46,000 clones listed, about 89% were seen once. Source material: peripheral blood. The receptors stem from a human donor in a cohort sampled during active COVID-19. CDR3s include the opening cysteine and the closing phenylalanine or tryptophan. The size entry is marked missing in some rows and otherwise reads once, few, many or a size class.

>TRBJ1-1|TRBV10-1|.
CASGSGTEAFF
>TRBJ2-6|TRBV23-1|.
CASSTGSGANVLTF
>TRBJ2-5|TRBV9|.
CASSASAVQETQYF
>TRBJ2-5|TRBV7-9|.
CASSPRHGHKYF
>TRBJ2-7|TRBV7-9|once
CASSGGLGLAGSYEQYF
>TRBJ2-6|TRBV6-2/TRBV6-3|.
CASSSTEGSGANVLTF
>TRBJ2-7|TRBV4-1|.
CASSQELGTSTYEQYF
>TRBJ1-3|TRBV9|.
CASSLSRSSGNTIYF
>TRBJ1-4|TRBV5-4|.
CASSSDRGLNEKLFF
>TRBJ2-2|TRBV3-1/TRBV3-2|.
CASSQVGDRGTGELFF
>TRBJ2-7|TRBV12-5|.
CASVGLTYEQYF
>TRBJ2-1|TRBV6-5|.
CASRPEDRDNEQFF
>TRBJ1-2|TRBV16|.
CASSQSRAWLYGYTF
>TRBJ2-7|TRBV7-9|.
CASSSGQGSDEQYF
>TRBJ2-2|TRBV10-2|.
CAIIAGENTGELFF
>TRBJ2-3|TRBV10-3|.
CAIRPTGFTDTQYF
>TRBJ2-4|TRBV19|.
CASRDRAGAKNIQYF
>TRBJ2-5|TRBV5-6|.
CASSLRGTSGGETQYF
>TRBJ1-2|TRBV6-5|.
CASRTGTTNYGYTF
>TRBJ1-5|TRBV2|.
CASARTEVQPQHF
>TRBJ2-5|TRBV18|.
CASSPGQGIVRETQYF
>TRBJ1-1|TRBV2|.
CASSLYTEAFF
>TRBJ1-1|TRBV6-2/TRBV6-3|.
CASSQTGGGTEAFF
>TRBJ1-3|TRBV25-1|.
CASSEISRDSISGNTIYF
>TRBJ2-7|TRBV7-8|.
CASSATGSYEQYF
>TRBJ1-1|TRBV7-2|.
CASSLVGATEAFF
>TRBJ1-4|TRBV4-3|.
CASSQDRQGRATNEKLFF
>TRBJ2-5|TRBV28|.
CASTGAGGGETQYF
>TRBJ2-7|TRBV5-1|once
CASSGGQSDSFYEQYF
>TRBJ2-3|TRBV5-1|.
CASSGQATDTQYF
>TRBJ1-2|TRBV2|.
CATRQGYGYTF
>TRBJ2-5|TRBV6-4|.
CASSQGRETQYF
>TRBJ2-1|TRBV27|.
CASSLIPGQAYNEQFF
>TRBJ2-1|TRBV12-3/TRBV12-4|.
CASSLGGNEQFF
>TRBJ1-6|TRBV2|.
CASSEESSYNSPLHF
>TRBJ2-7|TRBV6-6|.
CASSYSTRSYEQYF
>TRBJ2-7|TRBV7-9|.
CASSLDLGRGAYEQYF
>TRBJ1-2|TRBV28|.
CASSLFRQGAGGYTF
>TRBJ2-7|TRBV9|.
CASTSRPGQKTNEQYF
>TRBJ2-3|TRBV4-2|.
CASSQEARGGTDTQYF
>TRBJ2-6|TRBV27|.
CASSLRGNGANVLTF
>TRBJ2-7|TRBV4-2|.
CASSQYPRGTSYEQYF
>TRBJ1-3|TRBV6-2/TRBV6-3|once
CASSQAAGAGNTIYF
>TRBJ1-1|TRBV10-3|.
CAISAGGEAFF
>TRBJ1-5|TRBV19|few
CASSMTGGLGNQPQHF
>TRBJ2-2|TRBV5-4|.
CASSPVQRVNTGELFF
>TRBJ2-3|TRBV5-5|.
CASSFSGGGAKDTQYF
>TRBJ2-6|TRBV5-6|.
CASSPGGANVLTF
>TRBJ2-7|TRBV7-6|.
CASSPPDRGPGNEQYF
>TRBJ2-5|TRBV7-8|.
CASSQTGGGRDQETQYF
>TRBJ2-2|TRBV7-2|.
CASSPETSGIGGLFF
>TRBJ2-7|TRBV6-6|.
CASNLAVQGYEQYF
>TRBJ2-3|TRBV30|.
CAWTPKPTDTQYF